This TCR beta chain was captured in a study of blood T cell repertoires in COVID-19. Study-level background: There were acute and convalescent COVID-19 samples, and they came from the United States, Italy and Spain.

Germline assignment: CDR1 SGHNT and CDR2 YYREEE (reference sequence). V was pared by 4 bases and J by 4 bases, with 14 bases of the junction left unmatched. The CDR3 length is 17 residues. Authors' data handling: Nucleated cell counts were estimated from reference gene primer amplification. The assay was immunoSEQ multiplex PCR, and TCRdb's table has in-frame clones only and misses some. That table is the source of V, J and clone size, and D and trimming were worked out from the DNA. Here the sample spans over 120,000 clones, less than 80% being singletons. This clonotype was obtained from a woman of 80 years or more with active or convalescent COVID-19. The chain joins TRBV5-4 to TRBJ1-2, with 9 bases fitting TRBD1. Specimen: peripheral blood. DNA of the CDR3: TGTGCCAGCAGCGGGACCGGGACAGGGCTAGGTGGCTATGGCTACACCTTC. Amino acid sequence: CASSGTGTGLGGYGYTF. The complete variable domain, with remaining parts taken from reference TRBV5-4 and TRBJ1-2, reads ETGVTQSPTHLIKTRGQQVTLRCSSQSGHNTVSWYQQALGQGPQFIFQYYREEENGRGNFPPRFSGLQFPNYSSELNVNALELDDSALYLCASSGTGTGLGGYGYTFGSGTRLTVV.